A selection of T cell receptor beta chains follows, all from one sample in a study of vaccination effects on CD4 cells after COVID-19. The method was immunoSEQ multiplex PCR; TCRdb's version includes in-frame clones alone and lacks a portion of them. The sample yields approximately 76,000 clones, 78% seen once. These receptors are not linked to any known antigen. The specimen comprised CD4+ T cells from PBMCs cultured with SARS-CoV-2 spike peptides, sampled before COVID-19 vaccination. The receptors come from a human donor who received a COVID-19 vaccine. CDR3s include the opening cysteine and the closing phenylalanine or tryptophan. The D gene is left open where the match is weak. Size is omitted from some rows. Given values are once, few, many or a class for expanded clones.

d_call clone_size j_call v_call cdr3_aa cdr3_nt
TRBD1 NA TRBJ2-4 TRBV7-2 CASSLQGARNIQYF TGTGCCAGCAGCTTACAGGGGGCACGAAACATTCAGTACTTC
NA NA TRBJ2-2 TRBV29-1 CSVEEGVPGELFF TGCAGCGTTGAAGAGGGAGTCCCCGGGGAGCTGTTTTTT
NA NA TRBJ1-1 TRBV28 CASRGGQLSTEAFF TGTGCCAGCAGGGGGGGACAACTAAGCACTGAAGCTTTCTTT
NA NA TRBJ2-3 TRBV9 CASSGGRQVRTDTQYF TGTGCCAGCAGCGGAGGGAGGCAGGTCCGCACAGATACGCAGTATTTT
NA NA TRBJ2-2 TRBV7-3 CASSWAGGEYGELFF TGTGCCAGCAGTTGGGCAGGGGGGGAATACGGGGAGCTGTTTTTT
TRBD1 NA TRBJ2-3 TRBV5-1 CASSLVGTGGVDTQYF TGCGCCAGCAGCTTGGTCGGGACAGGGGGCGTAGATACGCAGTATTTT
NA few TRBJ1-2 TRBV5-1 CASRFQGGYGYTF TGCGCCAGCAGATTTCAGGGAGGGTATGGCTACACCTTC
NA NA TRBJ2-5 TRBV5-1 CASSLTGLGGETQYF TGCGCCAGCAGCCTCACAGGGTTAGGAGGGGAGACCCAGTACTTC
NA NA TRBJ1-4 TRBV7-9 CASSPTTRAEKLFF TGTGCCAGCAGTCCGACCACACGGGCTGAAAAACTGTTTTTT
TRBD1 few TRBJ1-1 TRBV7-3 CASSPSTGGAFF TGTGCCAGCAGCCCTTCGACAGGGGGAGCTTTCTTT
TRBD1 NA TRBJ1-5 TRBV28 CASSLLSYRDRGQPQHF TGTGCCAGCAGTTTACTATCTTACCGGGACAGGGGGCAGCCCCAGCATTTT
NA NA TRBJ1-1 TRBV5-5 CASTWGAEKTEAFF TGTGCCAGCACATGGGGGGCTGAAAAGACTGAAGCTTTCTTT
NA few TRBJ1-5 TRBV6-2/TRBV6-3 CASSWTVGQPQHF TGTGCCAGCAGTTGGACAGTAGGTCAGCCCCAGCATTTT
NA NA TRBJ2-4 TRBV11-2 CASRGAGLAKNIQYF TGTGCCAGCCGAGGGGCAGGGTTAGCCAAAAACATTCAGTACTTC
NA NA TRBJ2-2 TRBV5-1 CASSWDRAGTGELFF TGCGCCAGCAGCTGGGACCGCGCGGGCACCGGGGAGCTGTTTTTT
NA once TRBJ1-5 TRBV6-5 CASSWDSNQPQHF TGTGCCAGCAGTTGGGATAGCAATCAGCCCCAGCATTTT
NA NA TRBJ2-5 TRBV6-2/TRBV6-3 CASSPHMAAQETQYF TGTGCCAGCAGCCCCCACATGGCTGCCCAAGAGACCCAGTACTTC
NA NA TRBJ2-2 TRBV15 CATSSERIYSGELFF TGTGCCACCAGCAGTGAAAGGATTTATTCCGGGGAGCTGTTTTTT
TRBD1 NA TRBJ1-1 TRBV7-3 CASSLTPGGITEAFF TGTGCCAGCAGCTTAACGCCAGGGGGCATTACTGAAGCTTTCTTT
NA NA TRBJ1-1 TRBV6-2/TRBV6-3 CASSYSRRVNTEAFF TGTGCCAGCAGTTACTCGAGGAGAGTGAACACTGAAGCTTTCTTT
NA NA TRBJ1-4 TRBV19 CASSIPGAGGKLFF TGTGCCAGTAGTATCCCGGGGGCAGGTGGAAAACTGTTTTTT
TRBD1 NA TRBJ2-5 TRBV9 CASSRDRGLETQYF TGTGCCAGCAGCAGAGACAGGGGGCTGGAGACCCAGTACTTC
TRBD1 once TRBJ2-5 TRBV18 CASSDGQGDQETQYF TGTGCCAGCTCAGATGGACAGGGGGACCAAGAGACCCAGTACTTC
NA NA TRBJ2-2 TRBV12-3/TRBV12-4 CASSPEYTGELFF TGTGCCAGCAGTCCTGAGTACACCGGGGAGCTGTTTTTT